Sequencing of this T cell receptor beta chain was carried out in a study of CD8 T cells in ankylosing spondylitis. Whole-study findings and limits: In reactive arthritis synovial fluid and blood, some motif variants had been reported before. There was reportedly significant enrichment of clones that were disease-linked in matched ankylosing spondylitis synovial fluid. CD8+ cells made up the disease-linked clones, which were relatively rare in peripheral blood.

At least ten counts were recorded for this clonotype. Its antigen is currently unknown. This CDR3 has 14 amino acids. The V gene end was trimmed by 6 bases and the J gene end by 2 bases; junction bases not matched to a gene: 4. In TCRdb, the 5' RACE reads were re-called with MiXCR into one record per CDR3 protein. This table has approximately 180,000 distinct CDR3 sequences, roughly 20% appearing once. The chain combines TRBV12-3 or TRBV12-4 with TRBJ1-5, with 7 bases fitting TRBD1. The clonotype comes from a male donor between 5 and 29 years old with ankylosing spondylitis or in good health (not recorded which). The sample consisted of blood, either unsorted or a sorted T cell fraction (not recorded which). The CDR3 DNA reads TGTGCCAGCAGCCAAACAGGGGGCAATCAGCCCCAGCATTTT. It yields the protein CASSQTGGNQPQHF.